The subject of this entry is one T cell receptor (beta chain). The CDR3 runs 16 residues. Per germline, CDR1 LGHDT and CDR2 YNNKEL (reference sequence). This record belongs to a study of monozygotic twins with inflammatory bowel disease. Reprocessing the 5' RACE reads, TCRdb reports a single entry for every CDR3 protein and omits DNA. The listing records around 450,000 distinct CDR3 sequences. This sequence originates from a human donor with ulcerative colitis or Crohn's disease, or a healthy co-twin of an affected twin (not recorded which). The chain links TRBV3-1 to TRBJ2-7; lacking DNA, the TRBD2 call made by TCRdb goes unchecked. The sample consisted of blood. The CDR3 region is CASSPQRGGGAYEQYF.